This entry lists 10 T cell receptor beta chains sequenced from one sample in a study of T-cell reconstitution after alpha-beta-depleted transplantation in children. Study results and caveats: A year post-transplant, T-cell counts and diversity derived mostly from newly produced T cells.

The antigens these receptors bind are not known. The authors prepared the TCRbeta library with unique molecular identifiers. TCRdb used MiXCR to reprocess the PCR reads, holding one entry per CDR3 protein. This sample has about 300,000 distinct CDR3 sequences; 6.5% to 9% occur once, and the top ten carry 8.5% to 9.5%. This sample comprised peripheral blood, obtained 360 days after TCRalphabeta/CD19-depleted stem cell transplant. All receptors derive from a female patient between 2 and 15 years old who had a stem cell transplant for Fanconi anemia, so the T cells may come from the graft donor.

There are a few counts of this clonotype. This sequence joins TRBV7-9 and TRBJ1-2; TRBD1 aligns across 8 bases. Germline V gives CDR1 SEHNR, CDR2 FQNEAQ (reference sequence). Losses at the gene ends were 2 bases for V and 4 bases for J; bases not matched to a gene: 3. CDR3 length equals 14 residues. The CDR3 loop reads CASSLQGASYGYTF. The CDR3 bases are TGTGCCAGCAGCTTACAGGGGGCCTCCTATGGCTACACCTTC.

This clonotype was recorded many times. The DNA of the CDR3 is TGCGCCAGCAGCTTGGTTGCGGGGGGGCTGAATGAGCAGTTCTTC. Translating it yields CASSLVAGGLNEQFF. The V call is TRBV5-1, the J call TRBJ2-1, with 9 bases aligning to TRBD2. The germline V gene encodes CDR1 SGHRS and CDR2 YFSETQ. The CDR3 extends over 15 amino acids. J gave up 7 bases and V 0 bases, and 5 bases lay outside the gene matches.

The V gene is TRBV24-1, the J gene TRBJ2-3; 13 bases are shared with TRBD2. This CDR3 region has 17 residues. The V gene end was trimmed by 4 bases and the J gene end by 1 base; junction bases not matched to a gene: 4. Germline V gene lookup returns CDR1 KGHDR and CDR2 SFDVKD. Here the CDR3 reads CATSDSGTSGGTDTQYF. CDR3 nucleotide sequence: TGTGCCACCAGTGACTCCGGGACTAGCGGGGGCACAGATACGCAGTATTTT.

This clonotype has only a few counts. The genes are TRBV18 and TRBJ2-1, with a tentative D call TRBD1 (5 bases). The germline V and J ends were trimmed by 1 base and 6 bases, with 10 bases remaining between them. The CDR3 totals 14 residues. Germline-derived CDR1 and CDR2 are KGHSH and LQKENI. In DNA, the CDR3 is TGTGCCAGCTCACCACGGATAACAGGCAATGAGCAGTTCTTC. It codes for CASSPRITGNEQFF.

The CDR3: CASSVGAYNTEAFF. Written as DNA, the CDR3 is TGTGCCAGCAGCGTAGGGGCATACAACACTGAAGCTTTCTTT. This rearrangement joins TRBV5-6 to TRBJ1-1; tentative D call: TRBD1 (5 bases). Germline-derived CDR1 and CDR2 are SGHDT and YYEEEE. CDR3 length: 14 residues. The ends were cut back, 4 bases at V and 2 bases at J, with 12 bases in the middle. Full variable domain (remainder filled in from reference TRBV5-6 and TRBJ1-1): DAGVTQSPTHLIKTRGQQVTLRCSPKSGHDTVSWYQQALGQGPQFIFQYYEEEERQRGNFPDRFSGHQFPNYSSELNVNALLLGDSALYLCASSVGAYNTEAFFGQGTRLTVV.

This clonotype was seen a handful of times. This chain links TRBV7-9 with TRBJ2-1; 11 bases match TRBD2. Germline CDR1 SEHNR, CDR2 FQNEAQ (reference sequence). Trimming removed 6 bases from V and 1 base from J; junction bases left unmatched: 8. The CDR3 extends over 17 amino acids. The chain's CDR3 is CASRPTSGGPSYNEQFF. The CDR3 DNA sequence: TGTGCCAGCAGACCTACTAGCGGGGGCCCTTCCTACAATGAGCAGTTCTTC. Together with reference TRBV7-9 and TRBJ2-1, the CDR3 gives the full variable domain: DTGVSQNPRHKITKRGQNVTFRCDPISEHNRLYWYRQTLGQGPEFLTYFQNEAQLEKSRLLSDRFSAERPKGSFSTLEIQRTEQGDSAMYLCASRPTSGGPSYNEQFFGPGTRLTVL.

This clonotype was counted at least ten times. The rearrangement uses TRBV6-6 and TRBJ1-1; unclear D gene. V lost 2 bases and J lost 2, with 6 bases in between. Germline-derived CDR1 and CDR2 are MNHNY and SVGAGI (reference sequence). The CDR3 is made up of 13 amino acids. CDR3 nucleotide sequence: TGTGCCAGCAGTTACGCCGGAAACACTGAAGCTTTCTTT. Its protein is CASSYAGNTEAFF.

The CDR3, as DNA: TGTGCCAGCAGCTCCCCGGACAGGGCGAACACCGGGGAGCTGTTTTTT. Amino acid sequence: CASSSPDRANTGELFF. The V and J genes are TRBV7-9 and TRBJ2-2; 8 bases match TRBD1. V lost 4 bases to trimming and J lost 0 bases; unmatched junction nucleotides: 4. Germline values: CDR1 SEHNR, CDR2 FQNEAQ (reference sequence). CDR3 length: 16 amino acids. The full variable domain, rest sourced from reference TRBV7-9 and TRBJ2-2, is DTGVSQNPRHKITKRGQNVTFRCDPISEHNRLYWYRQTLGQGPEFLTYFQNEAQLEKSRLLSDRFSAERPKGSFSTLEIQRTEQGDSAMYLCASSSPDRANTGELFFGEGSRLTVL.

The CDR3 DNA follows: TGTGCCAGCAGAATAAGACAGGGGGCCGTGAATGAGCAGTTCTTC. It translates to CASRIRQGAVNEQFF. The rearrangement joins TRBV2 to TRBJ2-1; 10 bases match TRBD1. Germline values: CDR1 SNHLY, CDR2 FYNNEI. The CDR3 is made up of 15 amino acids. V was clipped by 6 bases and J by 7 bases; unmatched bases: 9. Full variable domain (rest looked up from reference TRBV2 and TRBJ2-1): EPEVTQTPSHQVTQMGQEVILRCVPISNHLYFYWYRQILGQKVEFLVSFYNNEISEKSEIFDDQFSVERPDGSNFTLKIRSTKLEDSAMYFCASRIRQGAVNEQFFGPGTRLTVL.

This clonotype showed up many times. The chain employs TRBV20-1 and TRBJ2-2, with TRBD1 as a possible D gene (6 bases). V lost 0 bases and J 4 bases, leaving 15 bases between the germline ends. Germline V lookup: CDR1 DFQATT, CDR2 SNEGSKA (reference sequence). The CDR3 extends over 16 amino acids. The CDR3 reads CSARDLHGGRTGELFF. The CDR3 bases are TGCAGTGCTAGAGATCTTCATGGGGGCCGCACCGGGGAGCTGTTTTTT.